This TCR beta chain is drawn from a study of PD-L1 blockade in urothelial cancer. Study in general: The researchers analyzed blood 3 weeks (second dose) and 6 weeks after treatment start.

The table came from immunoSEQ multiplex PCR; TCRdb's copy has only in-frame clones and leaves some out. The sample carries under 30,000 clones, about 90% recorded once. The V gene end was trimmed by 5 bases and the J gene end by 4 bases; junction bases not matched to a gene: 5. Germline V gene lookup returns CDR1 PRHDT and CDR2 FYEKMQ (reference sequence). This CDR3 comprises 16 residues. General observations from the study: In blood at 3 weeks, tumor-associated clones expanded more among patients with durable benefit.

The study enrolled patients with locally advanced or metastatic urothelial carcinoma. As to this clone: Its antigen is still unknown.

The sequenced sample was PBMCs, obtained around atezolizumab (anti-PD-L1) treatment. The chain employs TRBV13 and TRBJ2-1; 13 bases match TRBD2. The source is a man between 45 and 60 years old with urothelial cancer. The CDR3 coding sequence is TGTGCCAGCAGCCCCCGGACTAGCGGGGGTTACAATGAGCAGTTCTTC. Its translation is CASSPRTSGGYNEQFF. The variable domain in full, completed from reference TRBV13 and TRBJ2-1, reads AAGVIQSPRHLIKEKRETATLKCYPIPRHDTVYWYQQGPGQDPQFLISFYEKMQSDKGSIPDRFSAQQFSDYHSELNMSSLELGDSALYFCASSPRTSGGYNEQFFGPGTRLTVL.